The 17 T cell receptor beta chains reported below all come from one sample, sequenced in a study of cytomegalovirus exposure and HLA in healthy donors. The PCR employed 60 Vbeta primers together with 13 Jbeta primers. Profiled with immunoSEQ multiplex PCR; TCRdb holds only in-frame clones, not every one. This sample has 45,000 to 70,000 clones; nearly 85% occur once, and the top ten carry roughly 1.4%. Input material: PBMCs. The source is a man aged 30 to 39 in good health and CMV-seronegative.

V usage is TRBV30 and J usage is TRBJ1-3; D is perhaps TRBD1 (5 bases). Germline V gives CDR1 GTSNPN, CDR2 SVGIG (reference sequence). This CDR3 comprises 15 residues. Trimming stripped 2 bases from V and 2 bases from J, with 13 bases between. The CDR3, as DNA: TGTGCCTGGAGTCTTGGTCGGGGGGCTGGAAACACCATATATTTT. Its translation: CAWSLGRGAGNTIYF.

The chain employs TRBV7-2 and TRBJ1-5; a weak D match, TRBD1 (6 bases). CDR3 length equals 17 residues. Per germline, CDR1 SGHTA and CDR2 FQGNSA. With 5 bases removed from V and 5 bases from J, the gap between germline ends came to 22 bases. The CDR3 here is CASSLYSTGTYDQPQHF. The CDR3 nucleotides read TGTGCCAGCAGCCTATATTCAACCGGGACATACGATCAGCCCCAGCATTTT.

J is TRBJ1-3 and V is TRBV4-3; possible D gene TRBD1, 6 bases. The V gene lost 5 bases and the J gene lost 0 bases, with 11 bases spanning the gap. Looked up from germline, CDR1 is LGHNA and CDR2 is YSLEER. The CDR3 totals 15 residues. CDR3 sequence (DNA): TGCGCCAGCAGCTTTGACAGGATCTCTGGAAACACCATATATTTT. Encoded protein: CASSFDRISGNTIYF.

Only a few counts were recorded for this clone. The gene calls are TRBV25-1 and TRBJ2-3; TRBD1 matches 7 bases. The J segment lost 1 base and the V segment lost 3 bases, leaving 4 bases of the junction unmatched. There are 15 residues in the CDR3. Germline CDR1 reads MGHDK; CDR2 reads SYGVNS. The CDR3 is CASSDPQGGTDTQYF. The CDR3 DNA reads TGTGCCAGCAGTGATCCGCAGGGGGGCACAGATACGCAGTATTTT.

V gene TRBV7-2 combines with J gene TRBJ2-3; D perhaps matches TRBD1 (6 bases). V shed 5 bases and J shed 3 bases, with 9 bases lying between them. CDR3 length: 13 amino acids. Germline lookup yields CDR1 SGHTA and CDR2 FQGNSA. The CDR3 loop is CASSGRGTDTQYF. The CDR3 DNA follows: TGTGCCAGCAGCGGCAGGGGTACAGATACGCAGTATTTT.

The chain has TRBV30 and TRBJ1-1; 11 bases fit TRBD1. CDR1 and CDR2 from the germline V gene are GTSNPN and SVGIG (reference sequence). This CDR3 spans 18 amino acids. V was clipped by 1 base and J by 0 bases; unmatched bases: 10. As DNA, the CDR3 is TGTGCCTGGAGTGATCTCGGGACAGGGGGGAATATGAACACTGAAGCTTTCTTT. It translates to CAWSDLGTGGNMNTEAFF.

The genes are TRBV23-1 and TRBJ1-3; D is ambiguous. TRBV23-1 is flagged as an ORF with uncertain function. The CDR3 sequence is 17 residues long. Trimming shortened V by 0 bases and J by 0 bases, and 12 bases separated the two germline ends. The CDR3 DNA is TGCGCCAGCAGTCAATCTGGGGAGGGTAACTCTGGAAACACCATATATTTT. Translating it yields CASSQSGEGNSGNTIYF.

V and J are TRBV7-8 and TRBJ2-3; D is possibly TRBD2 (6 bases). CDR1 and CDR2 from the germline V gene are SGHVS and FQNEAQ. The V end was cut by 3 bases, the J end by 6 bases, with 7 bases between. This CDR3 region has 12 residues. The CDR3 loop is CASSFGGDTQYF. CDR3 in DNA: TGTGCCAGCAGCTTTGGGGGGGATACGCAGTATTTT.

CDR3 DNA sequence: TGTGCCAGCAGAGATTTGGACAGCCCGGACAATGAGCAGTTCTTC. Translation gives CASRDLDSPDNEQFF. The V and J genes are TRBV5-4 and TRBJ2-1; weak D call: TRBD1 (6 bases). V was pared by 5 bases and J by 5 bases, with 17 bases between. The germline V gene has CDR1 SGHNT and CDR2 YYREEE (reference sequence). The CDR3 is 15 residues long.

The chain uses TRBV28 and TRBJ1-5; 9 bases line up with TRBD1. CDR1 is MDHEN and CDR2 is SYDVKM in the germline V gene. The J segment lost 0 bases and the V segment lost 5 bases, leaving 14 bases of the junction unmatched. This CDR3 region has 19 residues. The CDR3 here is CASSDLQGAFAFSNQPQHF. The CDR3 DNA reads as TGTGCCAGCAGTGACTTACAGGGGGCCTTCGCCTTTAGCAATCAGCCCCAGCATTTT.

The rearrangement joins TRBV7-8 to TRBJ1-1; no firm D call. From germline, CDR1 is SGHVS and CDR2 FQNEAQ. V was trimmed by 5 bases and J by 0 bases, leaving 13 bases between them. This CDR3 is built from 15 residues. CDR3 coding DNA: TGTGCCAGCAGCCCCGGGCGGGTTCTGAACACTGAAGCTTTCTTT. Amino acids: CASSPGRVLNTEAFF.

CDR3 loop: CASSRSGYGYTF. As DNA, the CDR3 is TGTGCCAGCAGCCGCTCGGGGTATGGCTACACCTTC. The chain has TRBV28 and TRBJ1-2; D gene uncertain. Trimming took 6 bases from V and 5 from J, leaving 10 bases between them. This CDR3 contains 12 residues. Per germline, CDR1 MDHEN and CDR2 SYDVKM.

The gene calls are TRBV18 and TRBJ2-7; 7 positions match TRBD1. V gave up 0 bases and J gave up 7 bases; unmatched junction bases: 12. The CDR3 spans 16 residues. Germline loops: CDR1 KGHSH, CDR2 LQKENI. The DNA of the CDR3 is TGTGCCAGCTCACCACCGACTGACAGGGTTCAGGAAGAGCAGTACTTC. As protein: CASSPPTDRVQEEQYF.

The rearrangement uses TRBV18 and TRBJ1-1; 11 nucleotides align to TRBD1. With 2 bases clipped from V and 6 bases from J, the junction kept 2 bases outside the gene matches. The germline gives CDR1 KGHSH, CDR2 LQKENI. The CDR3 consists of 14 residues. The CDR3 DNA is TGTGCCAGCTCACCAAGGACAGGGGGCCCTGAAGCTTTCTTT. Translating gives CASSPRTGGPEAFF.

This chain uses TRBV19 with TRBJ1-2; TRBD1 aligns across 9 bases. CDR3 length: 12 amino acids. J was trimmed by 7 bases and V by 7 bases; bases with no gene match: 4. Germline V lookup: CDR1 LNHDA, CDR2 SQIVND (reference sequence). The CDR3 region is CASIQGASGYTF. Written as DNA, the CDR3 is TGTGCCAGTATACAGGGGGCGTCTGGCTACACCTTC.

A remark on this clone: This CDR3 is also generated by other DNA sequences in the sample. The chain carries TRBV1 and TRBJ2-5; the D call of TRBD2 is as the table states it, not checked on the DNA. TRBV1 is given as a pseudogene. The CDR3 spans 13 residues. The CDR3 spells CTSRRLVQETQYF. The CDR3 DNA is TGCACCAGCAGGCGACTAGTTCAAGAGACCCAGTACTTC.

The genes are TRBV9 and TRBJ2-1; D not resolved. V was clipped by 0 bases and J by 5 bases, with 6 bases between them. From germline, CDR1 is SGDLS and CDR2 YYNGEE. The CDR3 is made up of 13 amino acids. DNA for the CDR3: TGTGCCAGCAGCGTAGGCTACGACAATGAGCAGTTCTTC. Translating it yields CASSVGYDNEQFF.